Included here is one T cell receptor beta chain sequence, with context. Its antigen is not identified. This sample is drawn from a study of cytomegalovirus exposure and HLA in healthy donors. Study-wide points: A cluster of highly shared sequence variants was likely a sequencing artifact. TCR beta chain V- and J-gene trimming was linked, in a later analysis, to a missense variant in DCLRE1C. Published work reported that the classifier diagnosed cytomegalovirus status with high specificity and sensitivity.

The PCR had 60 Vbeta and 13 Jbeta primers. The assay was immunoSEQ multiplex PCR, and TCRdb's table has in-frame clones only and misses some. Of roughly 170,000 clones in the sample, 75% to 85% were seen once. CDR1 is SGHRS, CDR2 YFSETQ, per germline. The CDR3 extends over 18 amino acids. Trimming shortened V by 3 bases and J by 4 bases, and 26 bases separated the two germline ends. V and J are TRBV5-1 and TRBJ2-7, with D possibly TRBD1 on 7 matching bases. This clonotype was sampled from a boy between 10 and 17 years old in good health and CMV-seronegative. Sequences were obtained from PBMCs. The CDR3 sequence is CASSSYPRGGTVQYEQYF. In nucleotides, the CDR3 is TGCGCCAGCAGCTCATATCCACGGGGCGGGACAGTACAATACGAGCAGTACTTC.